These 20 T cell receptor beta chains originate from one sample sequenced in a study of yellow fever vaccine responses in identical twins. TCRdb fed the RT-PCR reads into MiXCR, producing one record per CDR3 protein. Seen here are 30,000 to 40,000 distinct CDR3 sequences, 50% to 75% observed once, and the top ten hold roughly 4.5%. The input for sequencing was T cells from blood (PBMCs), unsorted or a sorted subset (not recorded which), taken before or after yellow fever vaccination (not recorded which). These TCRs come from a woman under 30 who received the yellow fever vaccine.

This clonotype was seen only a few times. J is TRBJ1-5 and V is TRBV4-1, with D hard to call. V shed 0 bases and J shed 3 bases, with 6 bases lying between them. There are 14 residues in the CDR3. From germline, CDR1 is MGHRA and CDR2 YSYEKL. CDR3 residues: CASSQEGNNQPQHF. The DNA of the CDR3 is TGCGCCAGCAGCCAAGAGGGCAACAATCAGCCCCAGCATTTT.

The chain couples TRBV20-1 to TRBJ2-7; TRBD1 aligns across 8 bases. Germline-derived CDR1 and CDR2 are DFQATT and SNEGSKA (reference sequence). Trimming at V came to 7 bases and at J to 4 bases, leaving 3 bases not matched to a gene. This CDR3 spans 11 amino acids. The CDR3, as DNA: TGCAGTGTCCAGGGGGCGTACGAGCAGTACTTC. Its translation is CSVQGAYEQYF.

This CDR3 reads CASSPTGGPQPQHF. CDR3 DNA: TGCGCCAGCAGCCCAACAGGGGGCCCTCAGCCCCAGCATTTT. The chain carries TRBV5-1 and TRBJ1-5, with 9 bases identical to TRBD1. Germline V gives CDR1 SGHRS, CDR2 YFSETQ. This CDR3 contains 14 residues. The V gene end was trimmed by 4 bases and the J gene end by 6 bases; junction bases not matched to a gene: 5.

The chain links TRBV2 to TRBJ2-5; unclear D gene. This CDR3 has 12 residues. V lost 4 bases, J lost 5 bases, and 8 bases lay in between. The germline V gene has CDR1 SNHLY and CDR2 FYNNEI. CDR3 amino acids: CASSVVSETQYF. CDR3 DNA sequence: TGTGCCAGCAGTGTGGTCAGCGAGACCCAGTACTTC. Combining the CDR3 with reference TRBV2 and TRBJ2-5 gives the whole variable domain EPEVTQTPSHQVTQMGQEVILRCVPISNHLYFYWYRQILGQKVEFLVSFYNNEISEKSEIFDDQFSVERPDGSNFTLKIRSTKLEDSAMYFCASSVVSETQYFGPGTRLLVL.

This rearrangement joins TRBV20-1 to TRBJ2-5; TRBD2 is a possible D gene (5 bases). Per the germline V gene, CDR1 is DFQATT and CDR2 is SNEGSKA (reference sequence). V was trimmed by 0 bases and J by 5 bases, leaving 16 bases between them. The CDR3 extends over 15 amino acids. The CDR3 coding sequence is TGCAGTGCTAGAGATCCCCTAGCCATGGCGGAGACCCAGTACTTC. This gives the protein CSARDPLAMAETQYF.

The rearrangement links TRBV29-1 to TRBJ2-1, with D possibly matching TRBD2 (6 bases). CDR3 size: 14 residues. Germline CDR1 is SQVTM and CDR2 is ANQGSEA. The V end lost 0 bases, the J end lost 4 bases, and 10 bases lay between the germline ends. The CDR3 here is CSVEDLGTYNEQFF. The CDR3 DNA sequence: TGCAGCGTTGAAGATCTTGGGACTTACAATGAGCAGTTCTTC.

The CDR3 DNA is TGTGCCAGCCTGTTAGCAGTAGAATACCCCTACGAGCAGTACTTC. Protein: CASLLAVEYPYEQYF. This chain joins TRBV2 and TRBJ2-7; D uncertain. This CDR3 contains 15 residues. Trimming left V 8 bases short and J 2 bases short, with 19 bases between. The germline V gene encodes CDR1 SNHLY and CDR2 FYNNEI.

The V and J genes are TRBV3-1 and TRBJ2-3, with a weak D call TRBD2 (5 bases). Trimming took off 1 base at V and 6 bases at J, with 11 bases between the two ends. The CDR3 extends over 14 amino acids. Germline CDR1 and CDR2: LGHDT and YNNKEL (reference sequence). Here the CDR3 reads CASSQVLGGDTQYF. In DNA, the CDR3 is TGTGCCAGCAGCCAAGTCTTGGGCGGGGATACGCAGTATTTT.

The chain employs TRBV2 and TRBJ1-2, with D perhaps TRBD1 (5 bases). Trimming stripped 11 bases from V and 2 bases from J, with 21 bases between. This CDR3 comprises 15 residues. The germline V gene encodes CDR1 SNHLY and CDR2 FYNNEI. The CDR3 sequence is CASRTPPPGNYGYTF. The CDR3 DNA is TGTGCCTCAAGAACCCCCCCCCCAGGGAACTATGGCTACACCTTC. Looking up the rest from reference TRBV2 and TRBJ1-2 gives the full variable domain: EPEVTQTPSHQVTQMGQEVILRCVPISNHLYFYWYRQILGQKVEFLVSFYNNEISEKSEIFDDQFSVERPDGSNFTLKIRSTKLEDSAMYFCASRTPPPGNYGYTFGSGTRLTVV.

This clonotype has more than one count but fewer than ten. This chain uses TRBV2 with TRBJ2-1; TRBD2 aligns across 7 bases. CDR3 size: 13 residues. Germline trimming cut 8 bases from V and 2 bases from J; bases unmatched to any gene: 3. The germline gives CDR1 SNHLY, CDR2 FYNNEI. CDR3 coding DNA: TGTGCCAGCGGGCTAGCGGCCTACAATGAGCAGTTCTTC. Amino acid sequence: CASGLAAYNEQFF.

This clonotype was observed a handful of times. This rearrangement joins TRBV13 to TRBJ2-7, with D uncertain. Trimming took off 5 bases at V and 3 bases at J, with 11 bases between the two ends. Germline V gene data show CDR1 as PRHDT and CDR2 as FYEKMQ (reference sequence). CDR3 length: 13 residues. The CDR3 region is CASSPPTIYEQYV. Here the CDR3 DNA reads TGTGCCAGCAGCCCCCCCACAATCTACGAGCAGTACGTC.

This clonotype was counted between two and nine times. This chain links TRBV10-1 with TRBJ1-2; possibly TRBD1 for D (5 bases). CDR3 length equals 13 residues. From germline, CDR1 is WNHNN and CDR2 SYGVQD (reference sequence). With 0 bases removed from V and 5 bases from J, the gap between germline ends came to 7 bases. The CDR3 DNA reads as TGCGCCAGCAGTGAGTCGGGGCCGTATGGCTACACCTTC. Translating gives CASSESGPYGYTF.

The V call is TRBV11-3, the J call TRBJ2-3, with 11 bases matching TRBD2. The CDR3 contains 16 residues. CDR1 is SGHNT, CDR2 YENEEA, per germline. V was clipped by 2 bases and J by 2 bases; unmatched bases: 3. CDR3 nucleotides: TGTGCCAGCAGCTTATTAGCGGGGGGGACCACAGATACGCAGTATTTT. This encodes CASSLLAGGTTDTQYF.

This clonotype turned up a few times. CDR3 coding DNA: TGTGCCAGCAGTCGGGGTCTAGCGGCCTCCTACAATGAGCAGTTCTTC. Translated, it gives CASSRGLAASYNEQFF. The chain joins TRBV28 to TRBJ2-1, with 7 bases aligning to TRBD2. Germline CDR1 reads MDHEN; CDR2 reads SYDVKM. This CDR3 has 16 residues. V dropped 5 bases and J dropped 0; count of bases not matched to a gene: 7. Using reference TRBV28 and TRBJ2-1 for the parts outside the CDR3, the full variable domain is DVKVTQSSRYLVKRTGEKVFLECVQDMDHENMFWYRQDPGLGLRLIYFSYDVKMKEKGDIPEGYSVSREKKERFSLILESASTNQTSMYLCASSRGLAASYNEQFFGPGTRLTVL.

This clonotype has just one count. This chain connects TRBV11-3 to TRBJ1-1; D is unresolved. The germline V gene has CDR1 SGHNT and CDR2 YENEEA. V gave up 1 base and J gave up 1 base, with 4 bases separating them. The CDR3 totals 13 residues. The DNA of the CDR3 is TGTGCCAGCAGCTTAGTCGGGAACACTGAAGCTTTCTTT. Its translation is CASSLVGNTEAFF. The full variable domain, with the rest looked up from reference TRBV11-3 and TRBJ1-1, is EAGVVQSPRYKIIEKKQPVAFWCNPISGHNTLYWYLQNLGQGPELLIRYENEEAVDDSQLPKDRFSAERLKGVDSTLKIQPAELGDSAVYLCASSLVGNTEAFFGQGTRLTVV.

The chain joins TRBV4-1 to TRBJ1-1; D possibly corresponds to TRBD1 (5 bases). Trimming took 0 bases from V and 5 from J, leaving 13 bases between them. Germline lookup yields CDR1 MGHRA and CDR2 YSYEKL. CDR3 length: 15 residues. For the CDR3, the DNA is TGCGCCAGCAGCCAAGATCAGGGTGCTGGTACTGAAGCTTTCTTT. It encodes CASSQDQGAGTEAFF.

The V and J genes are TRBV2 and TRBJ2-1; D not certain. The V end was cut by 5 bases, the J end by 3 bases, with 11 bases between. CDR1 and CDR2 from the germline V gene are SNHLY and FYNNEI. The CDR3 spans 14 residues. CDR3 in DNA: TGTGCCAGCAGTCCCGGAGACGTCTACAATGAGCAGTTCTTC. This sequence encodes CASSPGDVYNEQFF.

The chain joins TRBV5-6 to TRBJ2-1; no clear D. Trimming removed 0 bases at V and 5 bases at J, with 6 bases between. Germline CDR1 SGHDT, CDR2 YYEEEE. This CDR3 has 13 amino acids. In DNA, the CDR3 is TGTGCCAGCAGCTTGGCCCTAGACAATGAGCAGTTCTTC. Translation gives CASSLALDNEQFF.

The table lists this clonotype with a count of one. The V and J genes are TRBV4-2 and TRBJ2-5, with 13 bases lining up with TRBD2. The CDR3 covers 14 residues. CDR1 LGHNA and CDR2 YNFKEQ come from the germline V gene. Trimming cost V 7 bases and J 5 bases; bases outside gene matches: 4. The CDR3 coding sequence is TGTGCCAGCACCAAGGGACTAGCGGGGGAGACCCAGTACTTC. Protein: CASTKGLAGETQYF.

A few counts support this clonotype. The chain links TRBV6-1 to TRBJ2-3; possibly TRBD2 for D (5 bases). The CDR3 runs to 15 residues. Germline CDR1 is MNHNS and CDR2 is SASEGT. Between the trimmed V and J ends, which lost 6 bases and 2 bases, there was a span of 15 bases. CDR3 loop: CASSVEGSNTDTQYF. CDR3 sequence (DNA): TGTGCCAGCAGCGTCGAGGGCAGCAACACAGATACGCAGTATTTT.